The entry below describes one TCR beta chain. Its specificity is unknown. These data belong to a study of CD8 T cells in ankylosing spondylitis. Study findings and constraints: Some motif variants were previously reported in reactive arthritis synovial fluid and blood. Seemingly characteristic of ankylosing spondylitis blood was a TCR beta motif consisting of 7 or 8 highly homologous variants. Disease-linked clones were reportedly significantly enriched in matched ankylosing spondylitis synovial fluid. Disease-linked clones bore a CD8+ phenotype, appearing relatively rarely in peripheral blood.

Construction of TCR beta libraries was performed using quantitative 5'-RACE with molecular barcodes. TCRdb reprocessed the 5' RACE reads via MiXCR and lists one record per CDR3 protein. This table holds approximately 400,000 distinct CDR3 sequences, 17% found once. From germline, CDR1 is DFQATT and CDR2 SNEGSKA (reference sequence). The CDR3 has 14 amino acids. V gave up 6 bases and J gave up 4 bases, with 15 bases separating them. This chain uses TRBV20-1 with TRBJ2-2, with a tentative D call TRBD2 (6 bases). This clonotype was sampled from a male donor with ankylosing spondylitis. The source material was blood, either unsorted or a sorted T cell fraction (not recorded which). DNA of the CDR3: TGCAGTGCCGCTCTAGCGTCGGGCACCGGGGAGCTGTTTTTT. It encodes CSAALASGTGELFF.